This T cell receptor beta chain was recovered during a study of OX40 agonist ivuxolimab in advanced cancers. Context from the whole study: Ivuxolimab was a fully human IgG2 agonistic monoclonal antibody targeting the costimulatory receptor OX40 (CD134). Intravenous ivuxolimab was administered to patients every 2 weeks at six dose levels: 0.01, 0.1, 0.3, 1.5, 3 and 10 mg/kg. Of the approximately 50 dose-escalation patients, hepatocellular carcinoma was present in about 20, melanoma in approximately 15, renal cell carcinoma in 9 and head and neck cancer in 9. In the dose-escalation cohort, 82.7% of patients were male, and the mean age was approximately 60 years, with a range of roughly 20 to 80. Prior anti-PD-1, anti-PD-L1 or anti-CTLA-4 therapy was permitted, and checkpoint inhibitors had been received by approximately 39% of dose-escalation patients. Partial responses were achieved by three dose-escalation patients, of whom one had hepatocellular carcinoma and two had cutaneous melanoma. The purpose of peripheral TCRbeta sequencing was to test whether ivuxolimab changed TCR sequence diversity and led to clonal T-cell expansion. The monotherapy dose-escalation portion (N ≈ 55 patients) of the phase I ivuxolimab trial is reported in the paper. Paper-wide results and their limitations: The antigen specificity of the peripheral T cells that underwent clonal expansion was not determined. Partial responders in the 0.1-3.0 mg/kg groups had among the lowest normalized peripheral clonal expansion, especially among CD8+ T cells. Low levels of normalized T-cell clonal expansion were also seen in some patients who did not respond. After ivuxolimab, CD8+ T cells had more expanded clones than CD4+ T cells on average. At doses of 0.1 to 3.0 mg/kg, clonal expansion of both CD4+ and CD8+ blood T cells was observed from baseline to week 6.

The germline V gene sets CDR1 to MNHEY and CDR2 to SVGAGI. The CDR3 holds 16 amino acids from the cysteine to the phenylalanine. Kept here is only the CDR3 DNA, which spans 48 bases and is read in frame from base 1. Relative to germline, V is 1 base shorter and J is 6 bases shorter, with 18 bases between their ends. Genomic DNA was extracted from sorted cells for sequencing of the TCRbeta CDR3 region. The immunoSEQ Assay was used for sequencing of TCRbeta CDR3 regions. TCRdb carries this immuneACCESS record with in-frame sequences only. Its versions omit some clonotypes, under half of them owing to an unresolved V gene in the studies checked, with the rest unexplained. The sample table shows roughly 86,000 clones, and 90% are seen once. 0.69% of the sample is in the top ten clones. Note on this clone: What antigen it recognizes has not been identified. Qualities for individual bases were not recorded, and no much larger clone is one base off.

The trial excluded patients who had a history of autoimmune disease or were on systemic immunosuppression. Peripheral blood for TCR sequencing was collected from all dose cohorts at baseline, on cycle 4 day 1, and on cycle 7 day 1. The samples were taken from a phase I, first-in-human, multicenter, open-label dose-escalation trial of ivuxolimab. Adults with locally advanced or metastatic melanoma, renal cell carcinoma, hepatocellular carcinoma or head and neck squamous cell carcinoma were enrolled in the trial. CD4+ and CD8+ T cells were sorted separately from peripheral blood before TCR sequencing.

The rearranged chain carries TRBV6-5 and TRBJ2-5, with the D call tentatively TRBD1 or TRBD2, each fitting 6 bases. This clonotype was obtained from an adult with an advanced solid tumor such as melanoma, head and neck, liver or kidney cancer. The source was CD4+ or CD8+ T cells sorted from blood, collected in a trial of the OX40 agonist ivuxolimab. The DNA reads TGTGCCAGCAGTTACTTAGGGGGTGGGGGGTCTAAGACCCAGTACTTC. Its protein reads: CASSYLGGGGSKTQYF.